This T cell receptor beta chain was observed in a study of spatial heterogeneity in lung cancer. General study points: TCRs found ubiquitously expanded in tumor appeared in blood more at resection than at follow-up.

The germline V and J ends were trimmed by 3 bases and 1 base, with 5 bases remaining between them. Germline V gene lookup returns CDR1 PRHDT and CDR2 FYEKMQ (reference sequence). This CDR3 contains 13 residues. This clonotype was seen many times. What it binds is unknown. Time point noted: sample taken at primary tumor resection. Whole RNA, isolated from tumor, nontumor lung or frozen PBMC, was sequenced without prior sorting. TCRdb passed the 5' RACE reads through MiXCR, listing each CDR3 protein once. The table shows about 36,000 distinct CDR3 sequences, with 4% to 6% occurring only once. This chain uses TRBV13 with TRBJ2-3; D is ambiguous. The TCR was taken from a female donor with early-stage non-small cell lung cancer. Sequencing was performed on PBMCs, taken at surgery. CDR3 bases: TGTGCCAGCAGCTTCCCGGGCACAGATACGCAGTATTTT. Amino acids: CASSFPGTDTQYF.